The 10 T cell receptor beta chains reported below all come from one sample, sequenced in a study of blood T cell repertoires in COVID-19. TCRdb's copy holds only in-frame clones and misses some; the assay was immunoSEQ multiplex PCR. Among around 250,000 clones listed, roughly 88% were seen once. Sequencing was carried out using PBMCs or T cells enriched from blood (not recorded which). The origin of the receptors is a woman in her fifties or sixties who had recovered from COVID-19.

This clone was detected a few times. V gene TRBV13 combines with J gene TRBJ1-1, with TRBD1 identical over 8 bases. This CDR3 contains 15 residues. V trimming: 5 bases; J trimming: 0 bases; junction bases outside the gene matches: 5. Germline CDR1 is PRHDT and CDR2 is FYEKMQ (reference sequence). This chain's CDR3 is CASSGDRWMNTEAFF. For the CDR3, the DNA is TGTGCCAGCAGCGGGGACAGGTGGATGAACACTGAAGCTTTCTTT.

The table lists this clone with a count of one. This sequence joins TRBV3-1 (or the pseudogene TRBV3-2) and TRBJ1-2; unclear D gene. The V end was cut by 0 bases, the J end by 7 bases, with 6 bases between. The germline gives CDR1 LGHDT, CDR2 YNNKEL (reference sequence). The CDR3 has 12 residues. CDR3 amino acids: CASSQDPGGYTF. CDR3 in DNA: TGTGCCAGCAGCCAAGATCCAGGTGGCTACACCTTC.

The chain carries TRBV9 and TRBJ2-1, with 8 bases aligning to TRBD2. CDR3 length equals 14 residues. The germline V gene has CDR1 SGDLS and CDR2 YYNGEE. V lost 3 bases and J lost 10; bases outside the gene matches: 9. The CDR3 loop reads CASSETGRALEQFF. Written as DNA, the CDR3 is TGTGCCAGCAGCGAAACCGGGAGGGCCTTAGAGCAGTTCTTC.

The chain combines TRBV10-2 with TRBJ2-3; D is unclear. Germline V CDR1 and CDR2: WSHSY, SAAADI. Trimming cost V 3 bases and J 2 bases, with 12 bases left between them. The CDR3 runs 15 residues. This chain's CDR3 is CASSEVGPPTDTQYF. CDR3 nucleotide sequence: TGCGCCAGCAGTGAAGTTGGCCCCCCCACAGATACGCAGTATTTT.

The rearrangement links TRBV6-5 to TRBJ2-1; 15 bases map to TRBD2. The CDR3 runs 15 residues. After removal of 5 bases from V and 8 bases from J, the junction contained 4 bases not matched to a gene. Germline CDR1 MNHEY, CDR2 SVGAGI. CDR3 sequence: CASSRTSGGADEQFF. For the CDR3, the DNA is TGTGCCAGCAGTCGGACTAGCGGGGGGGCCGATGAGCAGTTCTTC.

CDR3 coding DNA: TGCGCCAGCAGTGACGGACTAGCGGGGGGTTTTAGAGAGCAGTTCTTC. Translation: CASSDGLAGGFREQFF. The chain employs TRBV4-3 and TRBJ2-1; 14 bases align to TRBD2. V dropped 6 bases and J dropped 10; count of bases not matched to a gene: 11. Germline CDR1 is LGHNA and CDR2 is YSLEER. The CDR3 totals 16 residues.

V gene TRBV7-2 combines with J gene TRBJ1-5, with D perhaps TRBD1 (6 bases). The CDR3 runs 16 residues. V lost 1 base and J lost 0, with 10 bases in between. Germline V gives CDR1 SGHTA, CDR2 FQGNSA. This CDR3 is CASSLGGGSSNQPQHF. The CDR3 DNA follows: TGTGCCAGCAGCTTAGGGGGGGGCTCTAGCAATCAGCCCCAGCATTTT.

The CDR3 sequence is CASSLPLGGGGYTF. In nucleotides, the CDR3 is TGTGCCAGCAGCCTCCCGCTCGGGGGAGGTGGCTACACCTTC. The chain carries TRBV3-1 (or the pseudogene TRBV3-2) and TRBJ1-2; D is possibly TRBD1 (5 bases). V was pared by 4 bases and J by 7 bases, with 16 bases between. The CDR3 runs 14 residues. Germline assignment: CDR1 LGHDT and CDR2 YNNKEL (reference sequence).

This chain links TRBV6-2 or TRBV6-3 with TRBJ1-1; D call uncertain. Trimming cost V 3 bases and J 1 base, with 9 bases left between them. This CDR3 contains 14 residues. Germline CDR1 is MNHEY and CDR2 is SVGEGT. CDR3 protein: CASSYGEENTEAFF. CDR3 nucleotides: TGTGCCAGCAGTTATGGCGAGGAGAACACTGAAGCTTTCTTT.

This sequence joins TRBV7-2 and TRBJ2-5, with a possible D match to TRBD2 (7 bases). V dropped 1 base and J dropped 2 bases, with 14 bases sitting between them. The CDR3 consists of 16 residues. CDR1 is SGHTA, CDR2 FQGNSA, per germline. CDR3 bases: TGTGCCAGCAGCTTAGGGTGGCGGGGGCAGCAAGAGACCCAGTACTTC. This translates into CASSLGWRGQQETQYF. The variable domain in full, with the rest retrieved from reference TRBV7-2 and TRBJ2-5, is GAGVSQSPSNKVTEKGKDVELRCDPISGHTALYWYRQSLGQGLEFLIYFQGNSAPDKSGLPSDRFSAERTGGSVSTLTIQRTQQEDSAVYLCASSLGWRGQQETQYFGPGTRLLVL.